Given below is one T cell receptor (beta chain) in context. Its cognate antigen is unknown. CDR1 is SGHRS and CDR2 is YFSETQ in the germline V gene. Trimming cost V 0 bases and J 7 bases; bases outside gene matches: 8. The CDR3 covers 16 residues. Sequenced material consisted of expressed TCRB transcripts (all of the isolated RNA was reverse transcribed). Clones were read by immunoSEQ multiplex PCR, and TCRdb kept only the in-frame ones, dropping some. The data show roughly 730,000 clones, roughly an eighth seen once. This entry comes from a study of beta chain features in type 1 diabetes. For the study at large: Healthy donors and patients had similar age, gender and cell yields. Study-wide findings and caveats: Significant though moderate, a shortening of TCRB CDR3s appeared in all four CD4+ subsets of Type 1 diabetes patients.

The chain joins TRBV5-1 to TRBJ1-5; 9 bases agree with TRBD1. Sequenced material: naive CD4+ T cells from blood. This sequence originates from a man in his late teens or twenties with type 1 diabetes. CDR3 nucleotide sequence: TGCGCCAGCAGCTTGGGTCCGGGACAGGGTAGACAGCCCCAGCATTTT. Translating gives CASSLGPGQGRQPQHF.